A single sample is the source of the 6 T cell receptor beta chains below, sequenced in a study of identical twins. TCRdb reprocessed the 5' RACE reads with MiXCR, giving one entry per CDR3 protein. The sample has around 470,000 distinct CDR3 sequences, 12% to 15% seen once. The sample was also linked to a second study, of yellow fever vaccine responses in identical twins.

Material: CD4+ T cells sorted from blood. The receptors originated from a woman between 18 and 29 years old in good health.

J is TRBJ2-1 and V is TRBV24-1, with 8 bases identical to TRBD2. The V and J ends lost 4 bases and 4 bases, in that order; junction bases with no gene match: 8. The CDR3 totals 16 residues. Germline V gene lookup returns CDR1 KGHDR and CDR2 SFDVKD. The CDR3 bases are TGTGCCACCAGTGACCGACTAGCGACCCAATACAATGAGCAGTTCTTC. It yields the protein CATSDRLATQYNEQFF.

The chain employs TRBV27 and TRBJ2-1; TRBD2 aligns across 10 bases. Germline assignment: CDR1 MNHEY and CDR2 SMNVEV (reference sequence). The CDR3 runs 14 residues. V shed 7 bases, J shed 2 bases, and the junction held 2 bases outside the gene matches. The CDR3 reads CASNGLAAYNEQFF. The DNA of the CDR3 is TGTGCCAGCAACGGACTAGCGGCCTACAATGAGCAGTTCTTC.

The chain joins TRBV9 to TRBJ2-5; the D gene is possibly TRBD1 (5 bases). This CDR3 spans 15 amino acids. V was trimmed by 3 bases and J by 5 bases, leaving 17 bases between them. Looked up from germline, CDR1 is SGDLS and CDR2 is YYNGEE. CDR3 residues: CASSATDKSFETQYF. CDR3 DNA sequence: TGTGCCAGCAGCGCGACAGACAAGAGTTTTGAGACCCAGTACTTC.

This clonotype occurred a few times. The chain recombines TRBV15 with TRBJ1-5; 8 bases are shared with TRBD1. The CDR3 has 14 residues. Unmatched junction bases numbered 11, after V lost 5 bases and J lost 11 bases. Germline CDR1 and CDR2: LNHNV and YYDKDF (reference sequence). The CDR3 region has the DNA TGTGCCACCAGCTTGGACAGGGTCAATCAAGCCCAGCATTTT. It codes for CATSLDRVNQAQHF.

There are a few counts of this clonotype. This sequence may be a read error, since a much larger clone differs from it by one base. The chain couples TRBV24-1 to TRBJ2-1; D gene uncertain. With 0 bases removed from V and 0 bases from J, the gap between germline ends came to 5 bases. Germline CDR1 is KGHDR and CDR2 is SFDVKD. The CDR3 is 15 amino acids. The CDR3 DNA follows: TGTGCCACCAGTGATTTGGCGGACTCCTACAATGAGCAGTTCTTC. Translation: CATSDLADSYNEQFF.

This clonotype appeared many times. The chain links TRBV3-1 to TRBJ2-7, with TRBD2 as a possible D gene (5 bases). Germline lookup yields CDR1 LGHDT and CDR2 YNNKEL (reference sequence). This CDR3 has 12 residues. Trimming removed 2 bases from V and 4 bases from J, with 6 bases in between. CDR3 DNA sequence: TGTGCCAGCAGCCAACGCGGGTACGAGCAGTACTTC. Protein product: CASSQRGYEQYF.